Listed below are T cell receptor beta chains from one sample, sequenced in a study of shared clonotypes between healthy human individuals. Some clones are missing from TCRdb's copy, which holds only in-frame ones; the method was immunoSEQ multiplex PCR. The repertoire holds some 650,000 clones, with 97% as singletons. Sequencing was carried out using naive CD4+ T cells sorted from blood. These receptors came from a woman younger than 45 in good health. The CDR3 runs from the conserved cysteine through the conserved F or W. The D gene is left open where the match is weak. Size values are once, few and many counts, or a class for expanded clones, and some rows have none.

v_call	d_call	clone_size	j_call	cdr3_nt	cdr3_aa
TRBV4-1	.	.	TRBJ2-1	TGCGCCAGCAGCCAAATTCTCCCCCGCACTCCGTACAATGAGCAGTTCTTC	CASSQILPRTPYNEQFF
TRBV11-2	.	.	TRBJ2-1	TGTGCCAGCAGCTTTACGACAGGTCTGCACAATGAGCAGTTCTTC	CASSFTTGLHNEQFF
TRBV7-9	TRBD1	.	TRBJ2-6	TGTGCCAGCAGCTTCCCGTCCGGGACAGGTACTGGGGCCAACGTCCTGACTTTC	CASSFPSGTGTGANVLTF
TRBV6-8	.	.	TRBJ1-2	TGTGCCAGCAGTAACCCCCTGACATTTTTCCCCCGGGGGGGCTACACCTTC	CASSNPLTFFPRGGYTF
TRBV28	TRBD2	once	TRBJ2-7	TGTGCCAGCAGTGGAGCGGGGAAGATCTCCTACGAGCAGTACTTC	CASSGAGKISYEQYF
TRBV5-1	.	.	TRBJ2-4	TGCGCCAGCAGCGCGCCGGGAGATTTTAACATTCAGTACTTC	CASSAPGDFNIQYF
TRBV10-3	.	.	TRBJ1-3	TGTGCCATCTCCCCTAGAGAGCAGGGCGTGATAGACACCATATATTTT	CAISPREQGVIDTIYF
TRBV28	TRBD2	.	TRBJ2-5	TGTGCCAGCAGTCCGCGAGTTTGGAGCGGGAGAGAGACCCAGTACTTC	CASSPRVWSGRETQYF
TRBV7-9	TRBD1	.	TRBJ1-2	TGTGCCAGCAGCTTTGGAGGGGGCGACTATGGCTACACCTTC	CASSFGGGDYGYTF
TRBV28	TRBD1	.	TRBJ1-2	TGTGCCAGCAGATCGGGGACAGGGCCGGGTGGCTACACCTTC	CASRSGTGPGGYTF
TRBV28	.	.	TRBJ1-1	TGTGCCAGCAGTTTACCGAGAGGGGTTAACACTGAAGCTTTCTTT	CASSLPRGVNTEAFF
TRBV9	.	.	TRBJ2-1	TGTGCCAGCAGCTACGGGCGTAATGAGCAGTTCTTC	CASSYGRNEQFF
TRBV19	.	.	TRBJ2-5	TGTGCCAGTAGTATTGGAAGGGGTGAGACCCAGTACTTC	CASSIGRGETQYF
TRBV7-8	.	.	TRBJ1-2	TGTGCCAGCAGCTTAGCGCGGGCCCCAGACCGATATGGCTACACCTTC	CASSLARAPDRYGYTF
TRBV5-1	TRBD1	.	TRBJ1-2	TGCGCCAGCAGGATGACAGGGGGCGATAACTATGGCTACACCTTC	CASRMTGGDNYGYTF
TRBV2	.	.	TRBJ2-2	TGTGCCAGCTCCGGCTGGAGCACCGGGGAGCTGTTTTTT	CASSGWSTGELFF
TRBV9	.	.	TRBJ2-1	TGTGCCAGCAGCTTATGGACCGAGGACAATGAGCAGTTCTTC	CASSLWTEDNEQFF
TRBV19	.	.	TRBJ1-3	TGTGCCAGTAGTCCTCTGGGGAGCTCTGGAAACACCATATATTTT	CASSPLGSSGNTIYF
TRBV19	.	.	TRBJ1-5	TGTGCCAGTAGTATAGATCCGACAGGCCCTGGCAATCAGCCCCAGCATTTT	CASSIDPTGPGNQPQHF
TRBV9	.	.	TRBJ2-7	TGTGCCAGCAGCGTAGCCACAGCTGGCGAGCAGTACTTC	CASSVATAGEQYF
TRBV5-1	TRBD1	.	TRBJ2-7	TGCGCCAGCAGGACAGGGCAAGGCTACGAGCAGTACTTC	CASRTGQGYEQYF
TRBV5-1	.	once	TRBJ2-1	TGCGCCAGCAGCGTGACCCCCTCGAGCAATGAGCAGTTCTTC	CASSVTPSSNEQFF
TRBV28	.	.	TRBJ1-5	TGTGCCAGCAGTATGGACAGTAGCAATCAGCCCCAGCATTTT	CASSMDSSNQPQHF
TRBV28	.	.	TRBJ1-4	TGTGCCAGCAGGGGACGGGAGGCCAATGAAAAACTGTTTTTT	CASRGREANEKLFF
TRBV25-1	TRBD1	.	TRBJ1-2	TGTGCCAGCAGTGAAGGACAGGGTCTTTTAGGTGGCTACACCTTC	CASSEGQGLLGGYTF
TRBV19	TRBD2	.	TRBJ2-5	TGTGCCAGTACCCTTCTAGCGGGAGGTCGGTACTTC	CASTLLAGGRYF
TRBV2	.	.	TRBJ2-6	TGTGCCAGCAGTCGGGGGCATGGGGCCAACGTCCTGACTTTC	CASSRGHGANVLTF
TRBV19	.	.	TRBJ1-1	TGTGCCAGTAGTATAGCCCCCCCGCCAACGTACACTGAAGCTTTCTTT	CASSIAPPPTYTEAFF
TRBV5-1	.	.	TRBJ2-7	TGCGCCAGCAGCTTGGCGGCGGGAAGCGTCTACGAGCAGTACTTC	CASSLAAGSVYEQYF
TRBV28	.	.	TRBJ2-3	TGTGCCAGCAGCTACCAACTCGACTATACGCAGTATTTT	CASSYQLDYTQYF
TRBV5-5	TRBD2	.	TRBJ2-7	TGTGCCAGCAGCTTGAGGAGTCTAGCGGATCCCTACGAGCAGTACTTC	CASSLRSLADPYEQYF
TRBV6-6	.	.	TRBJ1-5	TGTGCCAGCAGCTGGAATCAGTGGGAAAGAAATCAGCCCCAGCATTTT	CASSWNQWERNQPQHF
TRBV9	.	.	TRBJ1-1	TGTGCCAGCAGCGTAGGTGGGGGGTCCACTGAAGCTTTCTTT	CASSVGGGSTEAFF
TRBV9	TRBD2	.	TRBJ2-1	TGTGCCAGCAGCCTGGGACTAGCGGGAGCCGAAGAGCAGTTCTTC	CASSLGLAGAEEQFF
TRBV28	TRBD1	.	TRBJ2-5	TGTGCCAGCAGTTTACTGACAGGGTGGAACCAAGAGACCCAGTACTTC	CASSLLTGWNQETQYF
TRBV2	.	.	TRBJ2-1	TGTGCCAGCAGCGGCGGACGGACCTACAATGAGCAGTTCTTC	CASSGGRTYNEQFF
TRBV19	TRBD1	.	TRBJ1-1	TGTGCCAGTAGTATCTCGACAGGGCGGGGGAACACTGAAGCTTTCTTT	CASSISTGRGNTEAFF
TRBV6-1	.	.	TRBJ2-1	TGTGCCGGAGGACAGCCAAATTTCAATGAGCAGTTCTTC	CAGGQPNFNEQFF
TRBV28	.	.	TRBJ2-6	TGTGCCAGCAGTTACCCGGCGGTCGATGGGGCCAACGTCCTGACTTTC	CASSYPAVDGANVLTF
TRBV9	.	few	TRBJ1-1	TGTGCCAGCAGCCAAGCGGCGGACACTGAAGCTTTCTTT	CASSQAADTEAFF
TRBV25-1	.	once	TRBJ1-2	TGTGCCAGCAGTGACCCGAAACAGGGCTACTATGGCTACACCTTC	CASSDPKQGYYGYTF
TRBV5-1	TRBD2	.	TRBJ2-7	TGCGCCAGCAGCTTGACTCCTGGAACAAAGGCTAGCGGGGGATATTACGAGCAGTACTTC	CASSLTPGTKASGGYYEQYF
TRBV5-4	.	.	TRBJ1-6	TGTGCCAGCAGCTTGTATCCCTCGCCGGGAGGTAATTCACCCCTCCACTTT	CASSLYPSPGGNSPLHF
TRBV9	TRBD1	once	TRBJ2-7	TGTGCCAGCAGCGTCCAAGAACAGGGGGCGCGCTACGAGCAGTACTTC	CASSVQEQGARYEQYF
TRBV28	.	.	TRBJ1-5	TGTGCCGGGGGGACACACTATAGCAATCAGCCCCAGCATTTT	CAGGTHYSNQPQHF
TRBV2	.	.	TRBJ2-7	TGTGCCAGCAGTCTGTCGGCGTACGAGCAGTACTTC	CASSLSAYEQYF
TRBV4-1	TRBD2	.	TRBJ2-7	TGCGCCAGCAGCCAAGATTGGGGAGGGCCCCCCTACGAGCAGTACTTC	CASSQDWGGPPYEQYF